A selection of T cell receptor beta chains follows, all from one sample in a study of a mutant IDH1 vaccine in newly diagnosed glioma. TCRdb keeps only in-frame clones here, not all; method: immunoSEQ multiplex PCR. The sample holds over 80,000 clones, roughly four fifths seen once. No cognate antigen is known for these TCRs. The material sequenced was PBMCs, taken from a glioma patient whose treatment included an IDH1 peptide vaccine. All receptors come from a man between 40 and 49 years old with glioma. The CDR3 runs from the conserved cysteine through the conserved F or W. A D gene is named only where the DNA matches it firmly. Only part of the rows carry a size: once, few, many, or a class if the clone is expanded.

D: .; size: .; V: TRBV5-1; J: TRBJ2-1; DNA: TGCGCCAGCAGCTTGGTCTGGGCAGGAACTTACAATGAGCAGTTCTTC; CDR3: CASSLVWAGTYNEQFF
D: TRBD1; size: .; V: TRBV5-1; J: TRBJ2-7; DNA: TGCGCCAGCAGCTCGGGGCCCGGGACAGGGGTCGACGAGCAGTACTTC; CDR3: CASSSGPGTGVDEQYF
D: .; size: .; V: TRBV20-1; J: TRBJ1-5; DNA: TGCAGTGCTAGAGCCGATCAGCCCCAGCATTTT; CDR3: CSARADQPQHF
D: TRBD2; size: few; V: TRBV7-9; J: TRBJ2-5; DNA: TGTGCCAGCAGGGCTAGCGGGGGGTTTCTGGAGACCCAGTACTTC; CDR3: CASRASGGFLETQYF
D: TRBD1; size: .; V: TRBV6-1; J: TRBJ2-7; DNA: TGTGCCAGCAGCCGGACGGACAGGACCTACGAGCAGTACTTC; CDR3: CASSRTDRTYEQYF
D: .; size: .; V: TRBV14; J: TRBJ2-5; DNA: TGTGCCAGCAGCCAAGGGAGGGCGCGGGAGACCCAGTACTTC; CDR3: CASSQGRARETQYF
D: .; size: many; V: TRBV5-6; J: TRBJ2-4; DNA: TGTGCCAGCAGCGGTCCTCCGTTTTCTATTCAGTACTTC; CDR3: CASSGPPFSIQYF
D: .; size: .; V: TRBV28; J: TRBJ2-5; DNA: TGTGCCAGCAGTTTATATCTCGGTCCTAGCGTGACCCAGTACTTC; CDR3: CASSLYLGPSVTQYF
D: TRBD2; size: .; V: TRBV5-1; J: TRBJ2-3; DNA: TGCGCCAGCTCCGTAGCGGGGTGGAGCACAGATACGCAGTATTTT; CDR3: CASSVAGWSTDTQYF
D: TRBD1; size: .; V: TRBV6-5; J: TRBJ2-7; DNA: TGTGCCAGCAGTTACTCTCCGGGACAGACCTACGAGCAGTACTTC; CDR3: CASSYSPGQTYEQYF
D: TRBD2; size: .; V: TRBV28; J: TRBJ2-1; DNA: TGTGCCAGCAGGGGCGGGACTAGCGGGAGAAACCATGAGCAGTTCTTC; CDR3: CASRGGTSGRNHEQFF
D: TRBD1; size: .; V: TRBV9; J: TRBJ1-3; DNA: TGTGCCAGCAGCGTATATGAGACAGGGGCCCGGAACACCATATATTTT; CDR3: CASSVYETGARNTIYF
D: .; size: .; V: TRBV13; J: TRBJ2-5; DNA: TGTGCCAGCAGCTTACGAGAGACCCAGTACTTC; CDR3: CASSLRETQYF
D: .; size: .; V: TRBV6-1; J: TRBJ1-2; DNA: TGTGCCAGCAGGAGAGAGGGGTTGAGTGGCTACACCTTC; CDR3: CASRREGLSGYTF
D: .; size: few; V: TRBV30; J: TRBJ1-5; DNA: TGTGCCTGGAGTGTAGGGGGTCATGGCAATCAGCCCCAGCATTTT; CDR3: CAWSVGGHGNQPQHF
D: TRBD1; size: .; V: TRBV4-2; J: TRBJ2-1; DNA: TGTGCCAGCAGCCAAACAGGGGGCCTGGGGAATGAGCAGTTCTTC; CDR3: CASSQTGGLGNEQFF
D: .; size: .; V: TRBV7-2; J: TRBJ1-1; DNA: TGTGCCACTATGGTCCGGGGAGGCACTGAAGCTTTCTTT; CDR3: CATMVRGGTEAFF
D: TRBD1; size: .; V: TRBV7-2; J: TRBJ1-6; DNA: TGTGCCAGCAGCTTAGCGATACGACAGGGGTCTCTTAATTCACCCCTCCACTTT; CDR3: CASSLAIRQGSLNSPLHF
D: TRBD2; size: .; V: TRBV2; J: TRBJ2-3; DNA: TGTGCCAGCAGGGGACTAGGGCTAAGCACAGATACGCAGTATTTT; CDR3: CASRGLGLSTDTQYF
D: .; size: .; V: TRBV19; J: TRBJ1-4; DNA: TGTGCCAGTAGTTCCCGGCAGGGTTTTAATGAAAAACTGTTTTTT; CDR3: CASSSRQGFNEKLFF